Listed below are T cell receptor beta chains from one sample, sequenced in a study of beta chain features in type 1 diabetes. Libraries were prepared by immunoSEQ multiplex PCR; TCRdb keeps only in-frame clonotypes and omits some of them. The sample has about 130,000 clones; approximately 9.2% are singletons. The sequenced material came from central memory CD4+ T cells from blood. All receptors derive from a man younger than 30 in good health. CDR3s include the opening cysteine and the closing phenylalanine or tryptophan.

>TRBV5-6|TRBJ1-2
CASSLVDSFQYGYTF
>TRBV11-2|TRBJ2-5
CASSLENMETQYF
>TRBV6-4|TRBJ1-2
CASKGRFYGYTF
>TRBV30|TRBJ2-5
CAWSVRGSGTVTQETQYF
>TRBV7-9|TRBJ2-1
CASSLGFWRDNEQFF
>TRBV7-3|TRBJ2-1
CASSLTPGGEQFF
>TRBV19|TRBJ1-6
CASSIGGASPLHF
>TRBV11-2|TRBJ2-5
CASRIGLLAGGQETQYF
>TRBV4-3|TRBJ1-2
CASSLGTGGIYGYTF
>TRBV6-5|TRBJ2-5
CASSSRGPWEKTQYF
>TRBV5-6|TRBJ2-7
CASSLGWEGAVDEQYF
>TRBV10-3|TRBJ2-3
CAISESERYTQYF
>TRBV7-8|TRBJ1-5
CASSRLAGQPPISNQPQHF
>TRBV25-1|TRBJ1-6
CASSDIAGHNSPLHF
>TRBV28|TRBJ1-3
CASKGILSGNTIYF
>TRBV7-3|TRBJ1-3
CASSPGQGNTIYF
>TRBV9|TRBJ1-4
CASSAGQGNANEKLFF
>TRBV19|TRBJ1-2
CASSMGQGSLYGYTF
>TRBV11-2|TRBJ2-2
CASSLTGADTGELFF
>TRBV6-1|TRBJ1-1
CASSEGGTGYTEAFF
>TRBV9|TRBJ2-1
CASSLHPGTSGGIEQFF
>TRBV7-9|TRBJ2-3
CASSSPPSRTDTQYF
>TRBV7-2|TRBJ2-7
CASSLVAGSSYEQYF
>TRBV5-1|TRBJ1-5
CASSIFSNQPQHF
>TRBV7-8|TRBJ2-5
CASSSRLAGVETQYF
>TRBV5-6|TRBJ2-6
CASSRAGYGSGANVLTF
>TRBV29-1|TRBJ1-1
CSARPTGSTEAFF
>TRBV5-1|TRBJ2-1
CASSLVASGVNEQFF
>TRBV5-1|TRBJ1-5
CASSSGLPNQPQHF
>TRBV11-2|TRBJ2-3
CASSLGVAGTGTDTQYF
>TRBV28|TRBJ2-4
CASSSTGGAENIQYF
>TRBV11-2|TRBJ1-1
CASRMDSWNTEAFF
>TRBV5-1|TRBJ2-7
CASSLLMGQGAYEQYF
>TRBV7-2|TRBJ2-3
CASSPSGTQYF
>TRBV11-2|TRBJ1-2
CASSPDRAYGYTF
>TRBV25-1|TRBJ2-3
CASTIGLATSTDTQYF
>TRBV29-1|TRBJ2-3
CSVEDVGLAGGRTDTQYF
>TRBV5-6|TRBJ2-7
CASSLSGAREQYF
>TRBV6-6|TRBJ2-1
CASSFPGGYEQFF
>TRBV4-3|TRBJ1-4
CASSQGTGEEKLFF
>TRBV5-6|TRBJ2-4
CASSTTPVNIQYF
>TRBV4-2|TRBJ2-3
CASSRTSGVLDTQYF
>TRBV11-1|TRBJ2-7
CASSRNRDRVSF
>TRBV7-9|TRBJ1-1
CASSFQGEGEAFF